The 27 T cell receptor beta chains below come from one sample, sequenced in a study of T cells in Graves' hyperthyroidism and ophthalmopathy. TCR beta CDR3 sequences were amplified from RNA transcripts. The HTBI primer set served for first-round RT-PCR of the TCR CDR3. One entry per CDR3 protein, called by TCRdb with MiXCR from the multiplex PCR reads. Seen here are around 340,000 distinct CDR3 sequences, approximately 16% observed once, and the top ten hold around 35%. Sequenced sample: blood. The source is a man younger than 40 with Graves' hyperthyroidism.

The CDR3 region has the DNA TGTGCCAGCTCACCACCGAGTAGCGGGAAGGCACATGAGCAGTTCTTC. It codes for CASSPPSSGKAHEQFF. This sequence joins TRBV18 and TRBJ2-1; TRBD2 aligns across 8 bases. V gave up 0 bases and J gave up 8 bases; unmatched junction bases: 9. The CDR3 length is 16 residues. Germline assignment: CDR1 KGHSH and CDR2 LQKENI.

At least ten counts were recorded for this clonotype. The V call is TRBV3-1, the J call TRBJ2-3, with TRBD1 as a possible D gene (5 bases). V was cut by 0 bases and J by 2 bases, with 12 bases left in between. Per germline, CDR1 LGHDT and CDR2 YNNKEL (reference sequence). The CDR3 loop spans 16 amino acids. The CDR3 DNA is TGTGCCAGCAGCCAAGATTGGGGCAGTAACACAGATACGCAGTATTTT. Translating gives CASSQDWGSNTDTQYF.

This clonotype was picked up many times. For the CDR3, the DNA is TGTGCCAGCAGCCAAGAGGTTCAAAGAGGCTATGGCTACACCTTC. It is translated as CASSQEVQRGYGYTF. This rearrangement joins TRBV3-1 to TRBJ1-2; D gene unclear. Germline V gene sequence: CDR1 LGHDT, CDR2 YNNKEL (reference sequence). Trimming shortened V by 0 bases and J by 4 bases, and 12 bases separated the two germline ends. This CDR3 spans 15 amino acids.

As concerns this clonotype: The germline gene is not matched at one end of the junction; a read error may be the cause. This sequence joins TRBV7-3 and TRBJ2-2, with D perhaps matching TRBD2 (5 bases). The CDR3 runs to 14 residues. Per germline, CDR1 SGHTA and CDR2 FQGTGA. The DNA of the CDR3 is TGTGCCAGCAGCTTCACCGGGAACGCCGGGGAGCTGTTTTTT. Its translation: CASSFTGNAGELFF.

This chain links TRBV5-4 with TRBJ2-3; D may correspond to TRBD1 or TRBD2 (5 bases each). V lost 1 base and J 1 base, leaving 10 bases between the germline ends. This CDR3 contains 15 residues. In germline, CDR1 is SGHNT, CDR2 YYREEE (reference sequence). The CDR3 sequence: CASSLRDRGTDTQYF. DNA for the CDR3: TGTGCCAGCAGCTTGCGGGACCGAGGCACAGATACGCAGTATTTT. Variable domain in full (rest from reference TRBV5-4 and TRBJ2-3): ETGVTQSPTHLIKTRGQQVTLRCSSQSGHNTVSWYQQALGQGPQFIFQYYREEENGRGNFPPRFSGLQFPNYSSELNVNALELDDSALYLCASSLRDRGTDTQYFGPGTRLTVL.

This clonotype appeared a few times. The chain carries TRBV28 and TRBJ1-2; D is unclear. Germline lookup yields CDR1 MDHEN and CDR2 SYDVKM. The CDR3 sequence is 11 residues long. The ends were cut back, 6 bases at V and 5 bases at J, with 7 bases in the middle. As DNA, the CDR3 is TGTGCCAGCAGCTCCAGATATGGCTACACCTTC. Protein product: CASSSRYGYTF.

This clonotype was seen more than once but under ten times. The V and J genes are TRBV20-1 and TRBJ2-1; 11 positions match TRBD2. The CDR3 is 15 amino acids. With 5 bases clipped from V and 7 bases from J, the junction kept 10 bases outside the gene matches. The V gene's germline CDR1 is DFQATT and CDR2 SNEGSKA (reference sequence). In DNA form, the CDR3 reads TGCAGTGCTTCTACCCCTAGCGGGAGGTCGAATGAGCAGTTCTTC. This encodes CSASTPSGRSNEQFF.

This clonotype was observed a handful of times. The chain recombines TRBV30 with TRBJ1-1; tentative D call: TRBD1 (5 bases). The CDR3 consists of 14 residues. Germline CDR1 and CDR2: GTSNPN and SVGIG (reference sequence). Trimming removed 0 bases from V and 5 bases from J, with 13 bases in between. This CDR3 is CAWSVLGGWTEAFF. CDR3 DNA: TGTGCCTGGAGTGTACTCGGGGGGTGGACTGAAGCTTTCTTT. The variable domain in full, completed from reference TRBV30 and TRBJ1-1, reads SQTIHQWPATLVQPVGSPLSLECTVEGTSNPNLYWYRQAAGRGLQLLFYSVGIGQISSEVPQNLSASRPQDRQFILSSKKLLLSDSGFYLCAWSVLGGWTEAFFGQGTRLTVV.

This clonotype was observed many times. This sequence joins TRBV5-1 and TRBJ1-2, with a tentative D call TRBD1 (5 bases). This CDR3 is built from 14 residues. V was cut by 2 bases and J by 2 bases, with 10 bases left in between. Germline V CDR1 and CDR2: SGHRS, YFSETQ. The CDR3, as DNA: TGCGCCAGCAGCTTTGGGGCCTCCAACTATGGCTACACCTTC. Translation gives CASSFGASNYGYTF.

For this clonotype: A much larger clone differs by one base, so this may be a read error. J is TRBJ2-2 and V is TRBV2; 9 positions match TRBD2. Germline CDR1 reads SNHLY; CDR2 reads FYNNEI. The ends lost 2 bases at V and 1 base at J; junction bases unmatched: 5. This CDR3 has 17 amino acids. The CDR3 spells CASSETRAGGNTGELFF. Here the CDR3 DNA reads TGTGCCAGCAGTGAAACCCGAGCGGGGGGGAACACCGGGGAGCTGTTTTTT.

The rearrangement joins TRBV5-1 to TRBJ1-4; a weak D match, TRBD1 (6 bases). With 4 bases removed from V and 4 bases from J, the gap between germline ends came to 11 bases. The germline gives CDR1 SGHRS, CDR2 YFSETQ. The length of the CDR3 is 14 residues. CDR3 bases: TGCGCCAGCAGCGCCGGACAGTTTAATGAAAAACTGTTTTTT. This sequence encodes CASSAGQFNEKLFF.

Many counts were recorded for this clonotype. This chain uses TRBV6-1 with TRBJ2-1; 10 bases fit TRBD1. There are 14 residues in the CDR3. V lost 1 base, J lost 6 bases, and 0 bases stayed unmatched. In germline, CDR1 is MNHNS, CDR2 SASEGT. The CDR3 DNA follows: TGTGCCAGCAGTGAAGGGACAGGGGGCAATGAGCAGTTCTTC. It specifies CASSEGTGGNEQFF.

This clonotype was counted many times. The rearrangement joins TRBV7-2 to TRBJ2-7; tentatively, D is TRBD2 (5 bases). CDR1 and CDR2 (germline): SGHTA, FQGNSA. The CDR3 is made up of 14 amino acids. V was trimmed by 5 bases and J by 6 bases, leaving 17 bases between them. CDR3 amino acids: CASSPGLRVSEQYF. CDR3 in DNA: TGTGCCAGCAGCCCCGGGCTGCGGGTGAGCGAGCAGTACTTC.

The rearrangement joins TRBV9 to TRBJ1-4, with D perhaps matching TRBD1 (5 bases). CDR3 length: 15 residues. V was shortened by 2 bases and J by 6 bases, with 14 bases between the two germline ends. Germline V gene data show CDR1 as SGDLS and CDR2 as YYNGEE. CDR3 in DNA: TGTGCCAGCAGCGTCTGGGGGGGATTAGATGAAAAACTGTTTTTT. Amino acids: CASSVWGGLDEKLFF.

This clonotype was seen ten or more times. This rearrangement joins TRBV2 to TRBJ2-1; 9 bases line up with TRBD2. The trim removed 3 bases at V and 4 bases at J, leaving 7 bases unmatched. The CDR3 extends over 16 amino acids. The germline CDR1 and CDR2 sequences are SNHLY and FYNNEI. DNA for the CDR3: TGTGCCAGCAGTGATTCTTTGAGCGGGAGGTACAATGAGCAGTTCTTC. Protein product: CASSDSLSGRYNEQFF.

In the case of this clonotype: This may be a read error: a much more frequent sequence differs by one nucleotide. The chain uses TRBV20-1 and TRBJ2-3; tentatively, D is TRBD1 (5 bases). The CDR3 is 13 residues long. The germline CDR1 and CDR2 sequences are DFQATT and SNEGSKA (reference sequence). The CDR3 sequence: CSASSDRSDTQCF. The CDR3 DNA sequence: TGCAGTGCTAGCTCCGACAGAAGTGATACGCAGTGTTTT.

This clonotype has a count of ten or more. The J gene is TRBJ2-7, the V gene TRBV29-1, with D maybe TRBD1 (5 bases). CDR1 is SQVTM and CDR2 is ANQGSEA in the germline V gene. V shed 3 bases and J shed 6 bases, with 15 bases lying between them. The CDR3 consists of 13 residues. The CDR3 loop is CSVEGLGTGEQYF. CDR3 bases: TGCAGCGTTGAGGGTCTGGGAACAGGCGAGCAGTACTTC.

This clonotype has ten or more counts. The chain combines TRBV20-1 with TRBJ2-1, with D unclear. The CDR3 covers 13 residues. V shed 6 bases and J shed 3 bases, with 12 bases lying between them. Germline loops: CDR1 DFQATT, CDR2 SNEGSKA (reference sequence). As DNA, the CDR3 is TGCAGTGCGTCAAAGGCCAGCTACAATGAGCAGTTCTTC. Amino acids: CSASKASYNEQFF.

This chain links TRBV20-1 with TRBJ2-1; D may correspond to TRBD1 or TRBD2 (6 bases each). With 3 bases removed from V and 9 bases from J, the gap between germline ends came to 24 bases. In germline, CDR1 is DFQATT, CDR2 SNEGSKA (reference sequence). This CDR3 has 16 amino acids. CDR3 region: CSASLLGARARGEQFF. DNA of the CDR3: TGCAGTGCTAGTCTCCTGGGGGCCCGCGCGCGGGGTGAGCAGTTCTTC.

In its sample, this clonotype was seen many times. The chain combines TRBV5-1 with TRBJ1-2; TRBD1 matches at 7 bases. V was clipped by 4 bases and J by 5 bases; unmatched bases: 8. Germline V gene lookup returns CDR1 SGHRS and CDR2 YFSETQ. The CDR3 has 14 residues. As DNA, the CDR3 is TGCGCCAGCAGCGGAGGAGGGGGCGATTATGGCTACACCTTC. This translates into CASSGGGGDYGYTF. Variable domain in full (rest from reference TRBV5-1 and TRBJ1-2): KAGVTQTPRYLIKTRGQQVTLSCSPISGHRSVSWYQQTPGQGLQFLFEYFSETQRNKGNFPGRFSGRQFSNSRSEMNVSTLELGDSALYLCASSGGGGDYGYTFGSGTRLTVV.

This clonotype was counted at least ten times. An end of the junction does not agree with germline; a read error may underlie this. In DNA form, the CDR3 reads TGTGCCTGGAGTCCACCGCGGGGGCGGGAGGGCCTCAAGCAGTGCTTC. Translating it yields CAWSPPRGREGLKQCF. The chain is built from TRBV30 and TRBJ2-7, with TRBD2 identical over 9 bases. Germline CDR1 reads GTSNPN; CDR2 reads SVGIG (reference sequence). There are 16 residues in the CDR3.

This clonotype occurred many times. This rearrangement joins TRBV28 to TRBJ2-3, with D possibly called TRBD1 or TRBD2 (6 bases each). The germline V gene encodes CDR1 MDHEN and CDR2 SYDVKM. V gave up 10 bases and J gave up 6 bases, with 17 bases separating them. The CDR3 has 13 residues. The CDR3 DNA reads TGTGCCATCTCGGGGGCCCACCGTGATACGCAGTATTTT. Its translation: CAISGAHRDTQYF.

This clonotype was counted a few times. The chain employs TRBV9 and TRBJ2-1, with TRBD2 as a possible D gene (5 bases). This CDR3 comprises 12 residues. Trimming cost V 3 bases and J 10 bases, with 11 bases left between them. Germline V CDR1 and CDR2: SGDLS, YYNGEE. The CDR3 region is CASSGGRGEQFF. The CDR3 DNA reads as TGTGCCAGCAGCGGCGGAAGAGGGGAGCAGTTCTTC.

This clonotype was observed a few times. The chain is built from TRBV7-9 and TRBJ2-1; TRBD1 is a possible D gene (5 bases). Trimming left V 5 bases short and J 15 bases short, with 20 bases between. CDR1 is SEHNR and CDR2 is FQNEAQ in the germline V gene (reference sequence). The CDR3 contains 13 residues. The CDR3 here is CASSPSTGGSPFF. The CDR3 DNA follows: TGTGCCAGCAGCCCAAGTACAGGTGGCAGTCCGTTCTTC.

This clonotype turned up a few times. The CDR3 DNA is TGTGCCAGCACCTCCAGCGGGGACATCTATAATTCACCCCTCCACTTT. Its protein is CASTSSGDIYNSPLHF. The V gene is TRBV28, the J gene TRBJ1-6, with TRBD1 as a possible D gene (6 bases). Germline lookup yields CDR1 MDHEN and CDR2 SYDVKM. V shed 7 bases and J shed 3 bases, with 16 bases lying between them. The length of the CDR3 is 16 residues.

This clonotype was recorded at least ten times. The rearrangement uses TRBV11-3 and TRBJ2-1; a possible D gene is TRBD1 (6 bases). The V and J ends lost 2 bases and 0 bases respectively, with 14 bases between them. The V gene's germline CDR1 is SGHNT and CDR2 YENEEA. This CDR3 has 17 residues. The CDR3 coding sequence is TGTGCCAGCAGCTTATCAGGGGTTGGTAGCTCCTACAATGAGCAGTTCTTC. This translates into CASSLSGVGSSYNEQFF.

The sample holds one count of this clonotype. The chain uses TRBV29-1 and TRBJ1-6; D unclear. In germline, CDR1 is SQVTM, CDR2 ANQGSEA. This CDR3 is 13 amino acids long. Trimming cost V 4 bases and J 5 bases, with 9 bases left between them. CDR3 amino acids: CSVGYGDNSPLHF. CDR3 in DNA: TGCAGCGTTGGGTATGGAGATAATTCACCCCTCCACTTT.